The source of this TCR delta chain is a study of γδ T cells in repeated Plasmodium falciparum infection. The overall study: Malaria-naive adults were infected with P. falciparum NF54 four times over around 640 days. Some Malian samples span acute malaria episodes; others come from no-transmission periods.

Sequencing covered both gamma and delta TCR chains per sample. TCRdb used CATT to re-call clones from the multiplex PCR reads. The profile shows tens of thousands of delta-chain clones, around 1.7% of them singletons. CDR3 length: 11 residues. Germline CDR1 GEAIGNYY, CDR2 EKD. Gammadelta T cells were flow-sorted from PBMC into Vgamma9/Vdelta2+ and Vdelta2-negative populations for bulk analysis. A word on this clone: TCRdb's listed protein matches a much larger clone and diverges from this DNA's translation at residue 9, likely through a read error; the protein shown comes from the DNA.

Input material: gamma-delta T cells from blood. The V gene was identified as TRDV2, while no J gene was called. The TCR comes from a pool of human donors (malaria-infected and uninfected, not separated). CDR3 loop: CACKKGAQPFF. The CDR3, as DNA: TGTGCCTGTAAGAAGGGAGCACAACCCTTCTTT.